These 25 T cell receptor beta chains originate from one sample sequenced in a study of OX40 agonist ivuxolimab in advanced cancers. Using immunoSEQ multiplex PCR, the repertoire was profiled, and TCRdb retains in-frame clones only, with some absent. The sample holds about 66,000 clones, roughly 89% seen once. The material sequenced was CD4+ or CD8+ T cells sorted from blood, taken in a trial of the OX40 agonist ivuxolimab. The source of these receptors is an adult with an advanced solid tumor such as melanoma, head and neck, liver or kidney cancer.

The J gene is TRBJ1-3, the V gene TRBV28; D not resolved. The V end was cut by 1 base, the J end by 0 bases, with 13 bases between. The CDR3 consists of 17 residues. Germline values: CDR1 MDHEN, CDR2 SYDVKM. The CDR3 here is CASSLYYRTGSGNTIYF. In DNA form, the CDR3 reads TGTGCCAGCAGTTTATATTATCGGACGGGCTCTGGAAACACCATATATTTT.

V and J are TRBV5-6 and TRBJ1-5, with D unresolved. The CDR3 has 13 residues. V was pared by 3 bases and J by 3 bases, with 7 bases between. Germline V gene data show CDR1 as SGHDT and CDR2 as YYEEEE. The CDR3 nucleotides read TGTGCCAGCAGCTCGGGGTTCAATCAGCCCCAGCATTTT. This gives the protein CASSSGFNQPQHF.

The rearrangement links TRBV29-1 to TRBJ1-5; D is unclear. The CDR3 contains 12 residues. The germline gives CDR1 SQVTM, CDR2 ANQGSEA. Trimming pared 0 bases from V and 4 bases from J, leaving 4 bases between. As DNA, the CDR3 is TGCAGCGTTGAAGACGGTAATCAGCCCCAGCATTTT. Protein: CSVEDGNQPQHF.

The V call is TRBV9, the J call TRBJ1-6; 8 nucleotides line up with TRBD1. Germline lookup yields CDR1 SGDLS and CDR2 YYNGEE. This CDR3 is built from 15 residues. The V and J ends lost 1 base and 6 bases, in that order; junction bases with no gene match: 3. The CDR3 DNA reads TGTGCCAGCAGCGTATCCGGACAGGGTAATTCACCCCTCCACTTT. Its protein is CASSVSGQGNSPLHF.

The V and J genes are TRBV6-5 and TRBJ1-1; 7 bases match TRBD1. The CDR3 extends over 15 amino acids. Losses at the gene ends were 0 bases for V and 5 bases for J; bases not matched to a gene: 6. From germline, CDR1 is MNHEY and CDR2 SVGAGI. This CDR3 is CASSYSQRGRTEAFF. The CDR3 bases are TGTGCCAGCAGTTACTCGCAGAGGGGGCGAACTGAAGCTTTCTTT.

V usage is TRBV6-1 and J usage is TRBJ2-7; TRBD2 matches at 7 bases. The CDR3 totals 14 residues. Germline V gene data show CDR1 as MNHNS and CDR2 as SASEGT. Trimming took 8 bases from V and 1 from J; bases not matched to a gene: 8. CDR3 protein: CASFLGGGSYEQYF. The CDR3 coding sequence is TGTGCCAGCTTTCTAGGCGGGGGTTCCTACGAGCAGTACTTC.

The chain has TRBV7-3 and TRBJ2-2; no definite D call. The V gene lost 3 bases and the J gene lost 1 base, with 9 bases spanning the gap. The CDR3 is 15 residues long. The germline gives CDR1 SGHTA, CDR2 FQGTGA. The CDR3 region has the DNA TGTGCCAGCAGCTTTGGCAGCGTGAACACCGGGGAGCTGTTTTTT. Its translation is CASSFGSVNTGELFF.

The gene calls are TRBV11-2 and TRBJ2-5; TRBD2 matches at 8 bases. The CDR3 has 14 residues. From germline, CDR1 is SGHAT and CDR2 FQNNGV. The V segment lost 5 bases and the J segment 11 bases; nucleotides outside the gene matches: 13. DNA for the CDR3: TGTGCCAGCAGCCGGACGGGACTAGTATATGAGCAGTACTTC. Encoded protein: CASSRTGLVYEQYF.

J is TRBJ1-2 and V is TRBV6-6; D is possibly TRBD1 (5 bases). The germline gives CDR1 MNHNY, CDR2 SVGAGI (reference sequence). Trimming cost V 5 bases and J 7 bases, with 14 bases left between them. The CDR3 contains 13 residues. CDR3 region: CASSRTRIGGYTF. The CDR3 region has the DNA TGTGCCAGCAGTCGGACACGCATAGGTGGCTACACCTTC.

This chain connects TRBV7-2 to TRBJ1-6; no clear D. V dropped 1 base and J dropped 8 bases, with 9 bases sitting between them. This CDR3 spans 14 amino acids. Germline CDR1 reads SGHTA; CDR2 reads FQGNSA. This chain's CDR3 is CASSLGRVDSPLHF. CDR3 coding DNA: TGTGCCAGCAGCTTAGGCCGGGTGGATTCACCCCTCCACTTT. The full variable domain, with the rest looked up from reference TRBV7-2 and TRBJ1-6, is GAGVSQSPSNKVTEKGKDVELRCDPISGHTALYWYRQSLGQGLEFLIYFQGNSAPDKSGLPSDRFSAERTGGSVSTLTIQRTQQEDSAVYLCASSLGRVDSPLHFGNGTRLTVT.

This clone appeared once. This chain connects TRBV27 to TRBJ2-1, with 13 bases that match TRBD2. CDR3 size: 16 residues. Per germline, CDR1 MNHEY and CDR2 SMNVEV (reference sequence). The V segment lost 5 bases and the J segment 3 bases; nucleotides outside the gene matches: 4. CDR3 loop: CASSTLAGGRYNEQFF. The CDR3, as DNA: TGTGCCAGCAGTACACTAGCGGGGGGGCGCTACAATGAGCAGTTCTTC.

The V gene is TRBV18, the J gene TRBJ1-2; D remains ambiguous. Germline V gives CDR1 KGHSH, CDR2 LQKENI. The CDR3 covers 14 residues. Trimming left V 3 bases short and J 2 bases short, with 10 bases between. CDR3 protein: CASSPPGKNYGYTF. The CDR3 DNA reads as TGTGCCAGCTCACCCCCCGGGAAAAACTATGGCTACACCTTC.

CDR3 sequence: CASSPPPGQGRSGANVLTF. The DNA of the CDR3 is TGCGCCAGCAGCCCCCCCCCGGGACAGGGAAGGTCTGGGGCCAACGTCCTGACTTTC. The rearrangement joins TRBV5-1 to TRBJ2-6, with 9 bases identical to TRBD1. J gave up 1 base and V 4 bases, and 12 bases lay outside the gene matches. The CDR3 contains 19 residues. Germline CDR1 reads SGHRS; CDR2 reads YFSETQ.

This clone came up once. Germline is not matched at one junction end, which may reflect a read error. This rearrangement joins TRBV6-6 to TRBJ1-2; 9 nucleotides align to TRBD1. Germline CDR1 is MNHNY and CDR2 is SVGAGI (reference sequence). This CDR3 spans 13 amino acids. CDR3 sequence reads: CASSYTRDREGLF. DNA for the CDR3: TGTGCCAGCAGTTACACGCGGGACAGGGAAGGGTTATTC.

The chain uses TRBV4-1 and TRBJ1-2; weak D call: TRBD1 (6 bases). Germline V CDR1 and CDR2: MGHRA, YSYEKL. V lost 6 bases and J lost 8, with 19 bases in between. The CDR3 is 14 residues long. CDR3 nucleotides: TGCGCCAGCAGGCAAATCCCCCAGGGGAAAGGCTACACCTTC. Translating it yields CASRQIPQGKGYTF.

This clone was counted a single time. V is TRBV6-6 and J is TRBJ1-2; D uncertain. V lost 6 bases to trimming and J lost 8 bases, with 16 bases between them. This CDR3 is built from 13 residues. In germline, CDR1 is MNHNY, CDR2 SVGAGI (reference sequence). The CDR3 sequence is CASRKDAGEGYTF. The CDR3 coding sequence is TGTGCCAGCAGAAAAGACGCCGGTGAGGGCTACACCTTC.

This chain links TRBV5-1 with TRBJ1-2; 7 nucleotides match TRBD1. Germline V gene data show CDR1 as SGHRS and CDR2 as YFSETQ. The CDR3 is made up of 14 amino acids. V lost 1 base and J lost 7; bases outside the gene matches: 7. This CDR3 is CASSLRQGSRGYTF. CDR3 coding DNA: TGCGCCAGCAGCTTGCGACAGGGATCACGTGGCTACACCTTC.

The rearrangement links TRBV9 to TRBJ2-2; D might be TRBD1 (5 bases). The germline V and J ends were trimmed by 6 bases and 6 bases, with 15 bases remaining between them. Germline V gene data show CDR1 as SGDLS and CDR2 as YYNGEE. The CDR3 runs 14 residues. This CDR3 reads CASTKGLRAGELFF. CDR3 in DNA: TGTGCCAGCACCAAGGGGCTTCGCGCCGGGGAGCTGTTTTTT.

This chain links TRBV28 with TRBJ1-1, with D unresolved. The ends were cut back, 6 bases at V and 3 bases at J, with 17 bases in the middle. The CDR3 contains 15 residues. Germline CDR1 MDHEN, CDR2 SYDVKM. DNA for the CDR3: TGTGCCAGCAGCCTAGGGCCAAACCGCTACACTGAAGCTTTCTTT. It encodes CASSLGPNRYTEAFF.

The chain employs TRBV11-3 and TRBJ2-1, with a possible D match to TRBD1 (6 bases). The CDR3 is 15 amino acids. The V end was cut by 4 bases, the J end by 4 bases, with 14 bases between. CDR1 and CDR2 (germline): SGHNT, YENEEA. CDR3 amino acids: CASSSDRRLYNEQFF. The CDR3 DNA sequence: TGTGCCAGCAGCTCCGACAGGCGCCTTTACAATGAGCAGTTCTTC. Looking up the rest from reference TRBV11-3 and TRBJ2-1 gives the full variable domain: EAGVVQSPRYKIIEKKQPVAFWCNPISGHNTLYWYLQNLGQGPELLIRYENEEAVDDSQLPKDRFSAERLKGVDSTLKIQPAELGDSAVYLCASSSDRRLYNEQFFGPGTRLTVL.

The rearrangement uses TRBV7-2 and TRBJ1-2, with D tentatively TRBD1 (5 bases). Looked up from germline, CDR1 is SGHTA and CDR2 is FQGNSA. There are 14 residues in the CDR3. The ends were cut back, 3 bases at V and 5 bases at J, with 13 bases in the middle. The CDR3 loop reads CASSFGAGKYGYTF. In nucleotides, the CDR3 is TGTGCCAGCAGCTTTGGGGCAGGGAAGTATGGCTACACCTTC.

This chain links TRBV7-3 with TRBJ1-6; possibly TRBD1 for D (6 bases). Trimming shortened V by 4 bases and J by 7 bases, and 8 bases separated the two germline ends. This CDR3 region has 13 residues. Per the germline V gene, CDR1 is SGHTA and CDR2 is FQGTGA. The CDR3 DNA is TGTGCCAGCAGCTCCACAGGGAATTCACCCCTCCACTTT. Residues: CASSSTGNSPLHF.

The rearrangement joins TRBV27 to TRBJ1-6; 11 bases are a match to TRBD1. The germline V gene encodes CDR1 MNHEY and CDR2 SMNVEV (reference sequence). This CDR3 has 14 residues. Unmatched junction bases numbered 5, after V lost 6 bases and J lost 10 bases. CDR3 protein: CASSLDRGQSPLHF. For the CDR3, the DNA is TGTGCCAGCAGCCTGGACAGGGGGCAGTCACCCCTCCACTTT.

J is TRBJ2-7 and V is TRBV2, with no clear D. CDR3 length equals 11 residues. The V gene's germline CDR1 is SNHLY and CDR2 FYNNEI. Trimming cost V 6 bases and J 7 bases, with 10 bases left between them. The CDR3 region is CASRQLWEQYF. The CDR3 DNA reads TGTGCCAGCAGGCAATTGTGGGAGCAGTACTTC.

The chain recombines TRBV21-1 with TRBJ2-7; the listed D gene, TRBD2, was not tested against the DNA. TRBV21-1 is described as a pseudogene. This CDR3 contains 13 residues. This CDR3 is CASSKVVAYEQYF. For the CDR3, the DNA is TGTGCCAGCAGCAAGGTCGTAGCTTACGAGCAGTACTTC.